Listed below are T cell receptor beta chains from one sample, sequenced in a study of blood T cells in healthy people across ages. MiXCR, applied by TCRdb to the 5' RACE reads, yields one record per CDR3 protein. Of about 680,000 distinct CDR3 sequences listed, approximately 49% are singletons. Source material: blood. Source of these receptors: a woman between 55 and 75 years old in good health. The CDR3 runs from the conserved cysteine through the conserved F or W. A D gene is named only where the DNA matches it firmly. The size of a clone is reported for some rows only, either as once, few or many, or as a class for expanded clones.

D gene	V gene	J gene	CDR3 length	clone size	CDR3 DNA	CDR3 protein
-	TRBV18	TRBJ2-7	16	few	TGTGCCAGCTCACCACTGGGAGGGGGGGCCCAATACGAGCAGTACTTC	CASSPLGGGAQYEQYF
TRBD2	TRBV27	TRBJ2-7	16	-	TGTGCCAGCAGTTTATCCTGGCGGGAGGCATGGGGCGAGCAGTACTTC	CASSLSWREAWGEQYF
TRBD1	TRBV20-1	TRBJ1-2	13	-	TGCAGTGCTGACAGGGGCTCTAACTATGGCTACACCTTC	CSADRGSNYGYTF
-	TRBV29-1	TRBJ2-3	13	few	TGCAGCGTTGTTCGGCATTACCCAGATACGCAGTATTTT	CSVVRHYPDTQYF
TRBD1	TRBV4-2	TRBJ1-2	15	-	TGTGCCAGCAGCCCTGGGACAGGGGGCATACGTGGCTACACCTTC	CASSPGTGGIRGYTF
-	TRBV14	TRBJ2-1	13	-	TGTGCCAGCAGCCAAAGTCTCGTGCATGAGCAGTTCTTC	CASSQSLVHEQFF
TRBD1	TRBV6-4	TRBJ1-1	18	-	TGTGCCAGCAGTGCCGGGCCCAGCAGACAGGGGGCAGGGACTGAAGCTTTCTTT	CASSAGPSRQGAGTEAFF
TRBD1	TRBV28	TRBJ2-5	15	few	TGTGCCAGCAGTGCTCAGGGACAGGGAATGAGGGAGCAGTACTTC	CASSAQGQGMREQYF
TRBD1	TRBV27	TRBJ2-1	14	-	TGTGCCGGCAGTTCCAGGGGGCGCCCGGATGAGCAGTTCTTC	CAGSSRGRPDEQFF
-	TRBV14	TRBJ2-1	13	-	TGTGCCAGCAGCCAAACTAGCTACAATGAGCAGTTCTTC	CASSQTSYNEQFF
TRBD1	TRBV5-4	TRBJ1-2	14	-	TGTGCCAGCAGCTTGGAGGGACAGATCTATGGCTACACCTTC	CASSLEGQIYGYTF
-	TRBV6-2/TRBV6-3	TRBJ2-5	14	-	TGTGCCAGCAGTTACCCCGCTAGTAGAGAGACCCAGTACTTC	CASSYPASRETQYF
TRBD2	TRBV7-3	TRBJ2-3	17	-	TGTGCCAGCAGCTTACAGACTAGCGGGGGGCGCACAGATACGCAGTATTTT	CASSLQTSGGRTDTQYF
-	TRBV20-1	TRBJ1-2	13	few	TGCAGTGCAAACAGGGTGTCTAGCTATGGCTACACCTTC	CSANRVSSYGYTF
-	TRBV7-2	TRBJ2-5	13	-	TGTGCCAGCAGCCGTGGGAATAGGGAGACCCAGTACTTC	CASSRGNRETQYF
TRBD1	TRBV27	TRBJ2-3	14	-	TGTGCCAGCATCCGACAGGGAGCCACAGATACGCAGTATTTT	CASIRQGATDTQYF
-	TRBV24-1	TRBJ1-5	16	-	TGTGCCACCAGTGACGCCGGGCCCGATAGCAATCAGCCCCAGCATTTT	CATSDAGPDSNQPQHF
-	TRBV20-1	TRBJ2-4	13	few	TGCAGTGCTAACGACCCACCGAAACAAGAGCAGTACTTC	CSANDPPKQEQYF
-	TRBV12-5	TRBJ2-3	13	few	TGTGCTAGTGGTTACAGTGGAACGGATACGCAGTATTTT	CASGYSGTDTQYF
-	TRBV5-1	TRBJ2-2	14	-	TGCGCCAGCGGCCAAGCGGTATTCCCCGGGGAGCTGTTTTTT	CASGQAVFPGELFF
-	TRBV6-2/TRBV6-3	TRBJ1-2	13	-	TGTGCCAGCGTGGGAATAGCTAACTATGGCTACACCTTC	CASVGIANYGYTF
-	TRBV9	TRBJ2-7	15	-	TGTGCCAGCAGCGCCGCCGGGACCGCTTCCTACGAGCAGTACTTC	CASSAAGTASYEQYF
-	TRBV7-9	TRBJ2-5	13	few	TGTGCCAGCAGACCTATCCAGGCGGAGACCCAGTACTTC	CASRPIQAETQYF
-	TRBV12-3/TRBV12-4	TRBJ2-5	14	-	TGTGCCAGCAGACCTGCTTGGGACCAAGAGACCCAGTACTTC	CASRPAWDQETQYF
-	TRBV20-1	TRBJ1-2	13	few	TGCAGTGCTAGAGTTTCTAATAACTATGGCTACACCTTC	CSARVSNNYGYTF
TRBD1	TRBV20-1	TRBJ1-5	17	-	TGCAGTGCTCTACCTTGGGGGGACAGCAAGAGGAATCAGCCCCAGCATTTT	CSALPWGDSKRNQPQHF
TRBD2	TRBV5-6	TRBJ2-7	15	-	TGTGCCAGCAGCTTGGGGACTAGCGGGACTCGCGAGCAGTACTTC	CASSLGTSGTREQYF
-	TRBV6-5	TRBJ2-1	15	-	TGTGCCAGCAGTTACGGCGCCGGGTCCTACAATGAGCAGTTCTTC	CASSYGAGSYNEQFF
-	TRBV7-3	TRBJ2-7	14	-	TGTGCCAGCAGCTCGGACAGCTCCTACAATGAGCAGTACTTC	CASSSDSSYNEQYF
-	TRBV7-2	TRBJ2-7	14	-	TGTGCCAGCAGCTTAGGGACTGAGGTCGGCGAGCAGTACTTC	CASSLGTEVGEQYF
-	TRBV20-1	TRBJ2-7	13	-	TGCAGTGCATGGGACTTTATCTCCTACGAGCAGTACTTC	CSAWDFISYEQYF
TRBD1	TRBV27	TRBJ2-6	17	-	TGTGCCAGCAGAAAGACAGGGCCCAGCTCTGGGGCCAACGTCCTGACTTTC	CASRKTGPSSGANVLTF
TRBD1	TRBV20-1	TRBJ2-5	13	-	TGCAGTGCTAGGCCAGACAGGGGTAGAGAGCAGTACTTC	CSARPDRGREQYF
-	TRBV28	TRBJ2-4	16	-	TGTGCCAGCAGTAAACGACAGGCCATAGCCAAAAACATTCAGTACTTC	CASSKRQAIAKNIQYF
-	TRBV7-2	TRBJ2-7	15	few	TGTGCCAGCAGCCCGACGGTTTTGAACTCCTACGAGCAGTACTTC	CASSPTVLNSYEQYF
-	TRBV20-1	TRBJ1-2	14	-	TGCAGTGCTAGCCCAACCGTTATGGTATTCGGCTACACCTTC	CSASPTVMVFGYTF
-	TRBV24-1	TRBJ2-1	14	-	TGTGCCACGTCAAAGGGGACCTCCTACAATGAGCAGTTCTTC	CATSKGTSYNEQFF
TRBD2	TRBV9	TRBJ2-5	16	-	TGTGCCAGCAGCGTAGGACTAGCGGGAGATCCCGCTGAGCAGTACTTC	CASSVGLAGDPAEQYF
-	TRBV5-6	TRBJ1-1	15	-	TGTGCCAGCAGTTGGGGACTGGGGCTTGGCACTGAAGCTTTCTTT	CASSWGLGLGTEAFF
-	TRBV7-9	TRBJ2-5	14	once	TGTGTCAGAACAAGCGCTGGCACGAAAGAGACCCAGTACTTC	CVRTSAGTKETQYF
-	TRBV9	TRBJ1-2	15	-	TGTGCCAGCAGCCGAGCGCCTACAGGATTACGGGTCTACACCTTC	CASSRAPTGLRVYTF
-	TRBV27	TRBJ2-5	14	-	TGTGCCAGCAGTCCGGGCCGCCACAAAGAGACCCAGTACTTC	CASSPGRHKETQYF
-	TRBV4-3	TRBJ2-2	14	-	TGCGCCAGCAGCCAGGGGGCCTCCACCGGGGAGCTGTTTTTT	CASSQGASTGELFF
-	TRBV5-1	TRBJ2-1	13	-	TGCGCCAGCAGCTTGAAGAGTTCCGAGACCCAGTTCTTC	CASSLKSSETQFF
TRBD2	TRBV7-2	TRBJ2-1	16	few	TGTGCCAGCAGCTTAGCGGGACTAGCGGGTAAAAGGGGTCAGTTCTTC	CASSLAGLAGKRGQFF
-	TRBV4-3	TRBJ2-1	15	few	TGCGCCAGCAGCCAAGACTCTTACACCCACAATGAGCAGTTCTTC	CASSQDSYTHNEQFF
-	TRBV6-6	TRBJ2-5	13	-	TGTGCCAGCAGCCGGTGGGGCCGAGAGACCCAGTACTTC	CASSRWGRETQYF
TRBD2	TRBV20-1	TRBJ2-7	18	few	TGCAGTGCCGAGATACCCGGACTAGCGGGAGGGCACCGCTACGAGCAGTACTTC	CSAEIPGLAGGHRYEQYF
-	TRBV5-1	TRBJ1-6	15	many	TGCGCCAGCAGCCTCCAGGGAAGTGAGAATTCACCCCTCCACTTT	CASSLQGSENSPLHF
TRBD2	TRBV2	TRBJ2-7	14	-	TGTGCCAGCAGGGAGCGGGAGGTATACTACGAGCAGTACTTC	CASREREVYYEQYF
TRBD1	TRBV25-1	TRBJ2-7	13	-	TGTGCCAGCAGTGTTACAGGGGGGACGGCCCAGTACTTC	CASSVTGGTAQYF
TRBD1	TRBV5-1	TRBJ2-3	15	few	TGCGCCAGCACTGACGGGACAGGGGGAACAGATACGCAGTATTTT	CASTDGTGGTDTQYF
-	TRBV20-1	TRBJ2-7	15	-	TGCAGTGCTAGACGCATGGGCGGGGGCGTCAACGGGCAGTACTTC	CSARRMGGGVNGQYF
-	TRBV5-6	TRBJ2-3	17	-	TGTGCCAGCAGCGCCCTGCCTAACGGGACGGTGACAGATACGCAGTATTTT	CASSALPNGTVTDTQYF
TRBD1	TRBV6-1	TRBJ2-7	14	-	TGTGCCAGCAGGACAGGACAGGGGAGCTACGAGCAGTACTTC	CASRTGQGSYEQYF